This T cell receptor beta chain was found in a study of T-cell reconstitution after alpha-beta-depleted transplantation in children. Unique molecular identifiers were used in preparing the TCRbeta library. TCRdb called the PCR reads again in MiXCR, with one record for every CDR3 protein. In the table there are around 600,000 distinct CDR3 sequences, about 11% of which are singletons. V shed 5 bases and J 4 bases; nucleotides not matched to a gene: 7. This CDR3 has 14 residues. Germline V CDR1 and CDR2: DFQATT, SNEGSKA (reference sequence). The chain is built from TRBV20-1 and TRBJ2-1; the match to TRBD2 covers 8 bases. This specimen consisted of PBMCs from the stem cell graft donor, obtained from the stem cell graft. This TCR was sampled from a human donor who donated a stem cell graft to a child with acute myeloid leukemia. CDR3 in amino acids: CSAETSGLYNEQFF. For the CDR3, the DNA is TGCAGTGCTGAAACTAGCGGCCTTTACAATGAGCAGTTCTTC.